The 9 T cell receptor beta chains given below trace back to one sample, sequenced in a study of cytomegalovirus exposure and HLA in healthy donors. Primers: 60 Vbeta forward and 13 Jbeta reverse. Assay: immunoSEQ multiplex PCR; the TCRdb copy retains only in-frame clones and omits some. The profile shows about 200,000 clones, approximately 80% of them singletons. The source material was PBMCs. These receptor sequences come from a boy aged 2-9 years in good health and CMV-seronegative.

The chain recombines TRBV19 with TRBJ2-7, with 9 bases fitting TRBD1. V shed 4 bases and J 3 bases; nucleotides not matched to a gene: 4. Germline lookup yields CDR1 LNHDA and CDR2 SQIVND (reference sequence). The CDR3 runs to 14 residues. CDR3 DNA: TGTGCCAGTAGTAGGTCGGGACAGGGCTACGAGCAGTACTTC. Protein sequence: CASSRSGQGYEQYF. The full variable domain, in which reference TRBV19 and TRBJ2-7 provide the parts outside the CDR3, is DGGITQSPKYLFRKEGQNVTLSCEQNLNHDAMYWYRQDPGQGLRLIYYSQIVNDFQKGDIAEGYSVSREKKESFPLTVTSAQKNPTAFYLCASSRSGQGYEQYFGPGTRLTVT.

The chain recombines TRBV5-1 with TRBJ2-3; 10 nucleotides align to TRBD2. V lost 3 bases, J lost 5 bases, and 6 bases stayed unmatched. CDR1 and CDR2 (germline): SGHRS, YFSETQ. This CDR3 comprises 15 residues. Here the CDR3 DNA reads TGCGCCAGCAGCTCTAGCGGGGGATTCGGAGATACGCAGTATTTT. Protein sequence: CASSSSGGFGDTQYF.

The chain couples TRBV5-4 to TRBJ2-1, with 10 nucleotides matching TRBD2. The J segment lost 4 bases and the V segment lost 0 bases, leaving 4 bases of the junction unmatched. Germline V lookup: CDR1 SGHNT, CDR2 YYREEE (reference sequence). The CDR3 covers 16 residues. For the CDR3, the DNA is TGTGCCAGCAGCTTGGATTTAGCGGGGGGTTACAATGAGCAGTTCTTC. Translation gives CASSLDLAGGYNEQFF.

The chain joins TRBV5-5 to TRBJ2-1; 8 bases agree with TRBD1. CDR1 is SGHKS and CDR2 is YYEKEE in the germline V gene (reference sequence). This CDR3 region has 13 residues. V gave up 4 bases and J gave up 10 bases; unmatched junction bases: 7. The DNA for the CDR3 is TGTGCCAGCAGCCGGGGACAGGCAGAGGAGCAGTTCTTC. This translates into CASSRGQAEEQFF.

V is TRBV7-8 and J is TRBJ1-1, with 8 bases lining up with TRBD1. V shed 5 bases, J shed 0 bases, and the junction held 11 bases outside the gene matches. Germline assignment: CDR1 SGHVS and CDR2 FQNEAQ. There are 17 residues in the CDR3. The CDR3 is CASSPRQGPVMNTEAFF. CDR3 in DNA: TGTGCCAGCAGCCCCCGACAGGGGCCTGTGATGAACACTGAAGCTTTCTTT. Full variable domain (missing parts from reference TRBV7-8 and TRBJ1-1): GAGVSQSPRYKVAKRGQDVALRCDPISGHVSLFWYQQALGQGPEFLTYFQNEAQLDKSGLPSDRFFAERPEGSVSTLKIQRTQQEDSAVYLCASSPRQGPVMNTEAFFGQGTRLTVV.

As for this clone: The sample has other DNA sequences that encode this CDR3 too. J is TRBJ2-5 and V is TRBV4-2, with 8 positions matching TRBD1. Germline trimming cut 5 bases from V and 2 bases from J; bases unmatched to any gene: 4. Germline-derived CDR1 and CDR2 are LGHNA and YNFKEQ. CDR3 size: 14 residues. The CDR3 here is CASSMDRVQETQYF. CDR3 coding DNA: TGTGCCAGCAGCATGGACAGGGTGCAAGAGACCCAGTACTTC.

In its sample, this clone was seen once. The chain has TRBV2 and TRBJ2-3; 7 bases are a match to TRBD2. V was pared by 7 bases and J by 0 bases, with 13 bases of the junction left unmatched. The CDR3 is 17 residues long. Germline V gives CDR1 SNHLY, CDR2 FYNNEI. The CDR3 nucleotides are TGTGCCAGCATAGGTTATCTCGGGACTAAGAGCACAGATACGCAGTATTTT. It encodes CASIGYLGTKSTDTQYF.

The chain has TRBV11-3 and TRBJ2-1; a possible D gene is TRBD1 (5 bases). In germline, CDR1 is SGHNT, CDR2 YENEEA. CDR3 size: 15 residues. The V and J ends lost 3 bases and 8 bases respectively, with 17 bases between them. The DNA of the CDR3 is TGTGCCAGCAGCTTGGGGCATAGGGATAGGGATGAGCAGTTCTTC. Encoded protein: CASSLGHRDRDEQFF.

The rearrangement joins TRBV7-2 to TRBJ1-1, with no clear D. CDR3 length equals 14 residues. Per germline, CDR1 SGHTA and CDR2 FQGNSA. Trimming cost V 6 bases and J 1 base, with 12 bases left between them. The DNA for the CDR3 is TGTGCCAGCAGGCCCGGGAGAACGAACACTGAAGCTTTCTTT. This codes for CASRPGRTNTEAFF.